This TCR beta chain is drawn from a study of blood T cell repertoires in COVID-19. Turning to the study itself: Sources were T cells, B-cell-depleted T cells, or PBMCs; the material itself was cDNA or gDNA.

Some clones are missing from TCRdb's copy, which holds only in-frame ones; the method was immunoSEQ multiplex PCR. The profile shows approximately 300,000 clones, approximately 85% of them singletons. In germline, CDR1 is SEHNR, CDR2 FQNEAQ (reference sequence). V was pared by 5 bases and J by 3 bases, with 12 bases of the junction left unmatched. The length of the CDR3 is 18 residues. This receptor was obtained from a woman aged 25-40 years who had recovered from COVID-19. J is TRBJ2-3 and V is TRBV7-9, with 12 positions matching TRBD2. Sequencing was done on a sample of PBMCs or T cells enriched from blood (not recorded which). In nucleotides, the CDR3 is TGTGCCAGCAGCAAACTAGCGGGAGGCTCTTTCGGGACAGATACGCAGTATTTT. Amino acids: CASSKLAGGSFGTDTQYF.